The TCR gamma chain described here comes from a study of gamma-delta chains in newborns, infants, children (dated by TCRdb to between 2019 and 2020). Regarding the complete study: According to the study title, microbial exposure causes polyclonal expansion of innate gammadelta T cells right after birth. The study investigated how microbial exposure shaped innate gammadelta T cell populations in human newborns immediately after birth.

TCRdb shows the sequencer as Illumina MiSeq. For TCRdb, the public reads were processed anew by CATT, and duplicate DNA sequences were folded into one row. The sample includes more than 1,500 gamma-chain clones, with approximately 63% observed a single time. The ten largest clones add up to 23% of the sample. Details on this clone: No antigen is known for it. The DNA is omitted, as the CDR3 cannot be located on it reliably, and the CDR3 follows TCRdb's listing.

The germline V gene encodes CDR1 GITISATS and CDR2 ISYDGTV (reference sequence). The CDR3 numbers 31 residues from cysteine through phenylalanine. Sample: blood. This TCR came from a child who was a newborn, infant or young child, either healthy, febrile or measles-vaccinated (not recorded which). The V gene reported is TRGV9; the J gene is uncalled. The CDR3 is CALWEVPWEGNSLAVEQHLLSQVSIGRIQHF.